Included here is one TCR beta chain sequence, with context. Its antigen is undetermined. This CDR3 has 13 amino acids. CDR1 is MNHEY, CDR2 SVGAGI, per germline. The V gene lost 7 bases and the J gene lost 5 bases, with 14 bases spanning the gap. In the original workflow: After removing out-of-frame reads, around 2,000,000 distinct TCRbeta sequences remained. Only in-frame clones appear in the TCRdb table, and some are missing; sequencing was by immunoSEQ multiplex PCR. V and J calls and clone size are given by that table; D and trimming were obtained from the DNA. This repertoire shows tens of thousands of clones, approximately 77% found once; its top ten account for nearly 0.9%. The sort gate was single viable CD3+CD4+CD8-CD45RO+ cells for memory CD4+ T cells. Donors' CMV status reflects serum IgG against pp150, pp28, p38, p52. These data are taken from a study of memory CD4+ T cells and cytomegalovirus serostatus. At the level of the study: Donors were healthy Belgian adults, 9 or 10 CMV seropositive and some 24 seronegative. Notes on the study in general: CD4+ memory repertoires contained about two fifths of the roughly 150 reported CMV TCRbeta sequences.

The chain links TRBV6-5 to TRBJ1-1, with D possibly being TRBD1 (5 bases). This TCR derives from an adult in good health and CMV-seronegative. The source material was memory CD4+ T cells from blood. CDR3 bases: TGTGCCAGCACCGAAGGGGTTCGAACTGAAGCTTTCTTT. Encoded protein: CASTEGVRTEAFF.